The 4 T cell receptor beta chains in this list originate from one sample, sequenced in a study of identical twins (dated by TCRdb to between 2015 and 2016). Preparation of the library involved 5' RACE. Sequenced using an Illumina HiSeq 2000. The public reads were reanalyzed by TCRdb: fastp trimming at Q25, MiXCR alignment, in-frame beta chains only. Rows are combined by CDR3 protein, so each entry shows the most common genes and DNA. The sample includes some 1,700,000 distinct CDR3 sequences, with around 29% observed a single time. Of the sample, roughly 0.3% falls within the top ten clones. Sequencing was done on a sample of cord blood. These receptors were obtained from a newborn girl in good health.

For this clonotype: Being one base from a much bigger clone, this may be a read error. V usage is TRBV29-1 and J usage is TRBJ2-1; 7 bases fit TRBD2. The DNA end favors TRBJ2-7, so the J call may be wrong. This CDR3 comprises 14 residues. Looked up from germline, CDR1 is SQVTM and CDR2 is ANQGSEA. The CDR3 DNA sequence: TGCAGCGTACCAGCGGGAAGCTCCTACAATGAGCAGTACTTC. Translating it yields CSVPAGSSYNEQYF.

This clonotype appeared many times. V usage is TRBV15 and J usage is TRBJ2-4; possible D gene TRBD2, 6 bases. Trimming left V 0 bases short and J 10 bases short, with 22 bases between. Germline V gene sequence: CDR1 LNHNV, CDR2 YYDKDF (reference sequence). The CDR3 extends over 17 amino acids. CDR3 sequence reads: CATSRDPTGTSIGIQYF. DNA of the CDR3: TGTGCCACCAGCAGAGATCCCACCGGGACTTCTATAGGGATTCAGTACTTC.

This chain joins TRBV5-4 and TRBJ2-3, with TRBD2 identical over 10 bases. The CDR3 contains 18 residues. The trim removed 3 bases at V and 3 bases at J, leaving 13 bases unmatched. Germline assignment: CDR1 SGHNT and CDR2 YYREEE (reference sequence). In nucleotides, the CDR3 is TGTGCCAGCAGCTCCAGGACTAGCGGACCCCGTGGGACAGATACGCAGTATTTT. Amino acid sequence: CASSSRTSGPRGTDTQYF. The whole variable domain, filled in from reference TRBV5-4 and TRBJ2-3, reads ETGVTQSPTHLIKTRGQQVTLRCSSQSGHNTVSWYQQALGQGPQFIFQYYREEENGRGNFPPRFSGLQFPNYSSELNVNALELDDSALYLCASSSRTSGPRGTDTQYFGPGTRLTVL.

This clonotype was seen a handful of times. The chain combines TRBV7-9 with TRBJ2-1, with TRBD1 identical over 9 bases. V was pared by 5 bases and J by 4 bases, with 15 bases of the junction left unmatched. Germline CDR1 is SEHNR and CDR2 is FQNEAQ (reference sequence). The CDR3 length is 18 residues. CDR3: CASSPLKRGQGPYNEQFF. The CDR3 DNA reads as TGTGCCAGCAGCCCCCTAAAACGTGGACAGGGGCCTTACAATGAGCAGTTCTTC.